This T cell receptor beta chain appears in the sequencing data of a study of T cells in Graves' hyperthyroidism and ophthalmopathy. This clonotype was recorded many times. Regions amplified from RNA transcripts were the TCR beta CDR3 regions. The TCR CDR3 first-round RT-PCR relied on the HTBI primer set. MiXCR, applied by TCRdb to the multiplex PCR reads, yields one record per CDR3 protein. The data contain about 400,000 distinct CDR3 sequences, around 14% of them singletons. Sequencing used blood. The clonotype comes from a woman aged 18-35 years with Graves' hyperthyroidism.

CDR3: CASSFPGYYGYTF. DNA of the CDR3: TGTGCCAGCAGTTTCCCGGGTTACTATGGCTACACCTTC. The chain is built from TRBV12-3 or TRBV12-4 and TRBJ1-2; D is unclear. Trimming removed 3 bases at V and 3 bases at J, with 8 bases between. CDR3 length equals 13 residues.